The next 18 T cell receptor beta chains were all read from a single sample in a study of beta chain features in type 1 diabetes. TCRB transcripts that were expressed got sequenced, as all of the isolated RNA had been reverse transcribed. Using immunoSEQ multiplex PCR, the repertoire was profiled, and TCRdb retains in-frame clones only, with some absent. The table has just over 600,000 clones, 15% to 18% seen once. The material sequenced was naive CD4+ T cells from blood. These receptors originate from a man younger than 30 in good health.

CDR3 in DNA: TGTGCCAGTGCGGTGAAGTACGAGCAGTACTTC. Translated, it gives CASAVKYEQYF. The chain is built from TRBV28 and TRBJ2-7; D unclear. CDR1 and CDR2 from the germline V gene are MDHEN and SYDVKM. The ends were cut back, 9 bases at V and 4 bases at J, with 10 bases in the middle. The CDR3 contains 11 residues.

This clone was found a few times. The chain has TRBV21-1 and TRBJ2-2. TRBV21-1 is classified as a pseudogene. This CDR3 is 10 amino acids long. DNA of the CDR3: TGTGCCAGCCAAGGGGGGGAGCTGTTTTTT. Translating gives CASQGGELFF.

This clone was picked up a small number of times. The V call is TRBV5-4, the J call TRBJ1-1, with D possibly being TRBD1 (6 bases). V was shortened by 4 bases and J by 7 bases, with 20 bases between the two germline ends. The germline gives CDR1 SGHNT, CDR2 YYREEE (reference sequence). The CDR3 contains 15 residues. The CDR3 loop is CASSPVGADSVEAFF. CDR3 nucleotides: TGTGCCAGCAGCCCGGTGGGGGCAGATTCCGTTGAAGCTTTCTTT.

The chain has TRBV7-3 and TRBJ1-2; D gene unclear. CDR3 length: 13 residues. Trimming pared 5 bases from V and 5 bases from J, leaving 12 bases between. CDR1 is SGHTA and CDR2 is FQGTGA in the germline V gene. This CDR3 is CASSPDAQYGYTF. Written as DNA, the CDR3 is TGTGCCAGCAGCCCGGACGCACAGTATGGCTACACCTTC.

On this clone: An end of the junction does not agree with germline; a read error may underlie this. The CDR3 spells CASSLDRGRTETQYF. The CDR3 DNA follows: TGTGCTAGCAGCTTAGACAGGGGTCGTACAGAGACCCAGTACTTC. The gene calls are TRBV7-7 and TRBJ2-5, with 8 bases that match TRBD1. The CDR3 runs to 15 residues. The germline gives CDR1 SSHAT, CDR2 FNYEAQ (reference sequence).

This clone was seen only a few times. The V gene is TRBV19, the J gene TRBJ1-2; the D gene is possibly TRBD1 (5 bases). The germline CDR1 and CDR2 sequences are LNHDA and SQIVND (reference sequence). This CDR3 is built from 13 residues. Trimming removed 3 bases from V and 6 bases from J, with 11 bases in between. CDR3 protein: CASSMTGPNGYTF. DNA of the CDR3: TGTGCCAGTAGTATGACGGGGCCCAATGGCTACACCTTC.

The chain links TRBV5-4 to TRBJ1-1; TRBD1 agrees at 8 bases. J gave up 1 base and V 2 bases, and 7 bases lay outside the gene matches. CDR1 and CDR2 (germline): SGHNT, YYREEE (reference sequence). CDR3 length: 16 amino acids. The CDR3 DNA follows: TGTGCCAGCAGCTTCCCTCTCAGGGGGCCGAACACTGAAGCTTTCTTT. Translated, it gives CASSFPLRGPNTEAFF.

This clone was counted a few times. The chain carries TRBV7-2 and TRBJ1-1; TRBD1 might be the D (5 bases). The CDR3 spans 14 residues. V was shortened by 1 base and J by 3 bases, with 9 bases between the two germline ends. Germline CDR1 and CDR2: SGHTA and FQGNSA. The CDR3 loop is CASSLGVGDTEAFF. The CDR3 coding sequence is TGTGCCAGCAGCTTAGGTGTAGGGGACACTGAAGCTTTCTTT. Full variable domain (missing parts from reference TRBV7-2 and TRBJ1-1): GAGVSQSPSNKVTEKGKDVELRCDPISGHTALYWYRQSLGQGLEFLIYFQGNSAPDKSGLPSDRFSAERTGGSVSTLTIQRTQQEDSAVYLCASSLGVGDTEAFFGQGTRLTVV.

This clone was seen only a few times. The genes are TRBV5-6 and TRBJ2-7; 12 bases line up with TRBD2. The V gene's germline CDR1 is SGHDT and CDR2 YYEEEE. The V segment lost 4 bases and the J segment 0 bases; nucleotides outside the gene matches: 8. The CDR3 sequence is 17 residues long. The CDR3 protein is CASSGTSGGFSSYEQYF. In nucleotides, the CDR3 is TGTGCCAGCAGCGGAACTAGCGGGGGGTTTAGCTCCTACGAGCAGTACTTC.

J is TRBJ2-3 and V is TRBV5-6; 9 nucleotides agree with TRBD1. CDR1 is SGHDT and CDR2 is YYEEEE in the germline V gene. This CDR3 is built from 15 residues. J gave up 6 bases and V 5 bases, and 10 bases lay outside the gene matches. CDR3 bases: TGTGCCAGCAGATCGACAGGGGGTCGCGTTGATACGCAGTATTTT. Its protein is CASRSTGGRVDTQYF.

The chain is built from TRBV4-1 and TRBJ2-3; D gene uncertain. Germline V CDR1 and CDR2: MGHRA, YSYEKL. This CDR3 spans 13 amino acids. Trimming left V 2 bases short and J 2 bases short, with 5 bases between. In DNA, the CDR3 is TGCGCCAGCAGCCAATTGCACACAGATACGCAGTATTTT. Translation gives CASSQLHTDTQYF.

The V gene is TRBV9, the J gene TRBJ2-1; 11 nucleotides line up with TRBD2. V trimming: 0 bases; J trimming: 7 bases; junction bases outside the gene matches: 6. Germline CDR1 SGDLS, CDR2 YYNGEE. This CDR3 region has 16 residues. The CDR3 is CASSVDIAGGLNEQFF. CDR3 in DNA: TGTGCCAGCAGCGTAGATATAGCGGGGGGGCTGAATGAGCAGTTCTTC. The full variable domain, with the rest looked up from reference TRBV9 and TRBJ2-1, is DSGVTQTPKHLITATGQRVTLRCSPRSGDLSVYWYQQSLDQGLQFLIQYYNGEERAKGNILERFSAQQFPDLHSELNLSSLELGDSALYFCASSVDIAGGLNEQFFGPGTRLTVL.

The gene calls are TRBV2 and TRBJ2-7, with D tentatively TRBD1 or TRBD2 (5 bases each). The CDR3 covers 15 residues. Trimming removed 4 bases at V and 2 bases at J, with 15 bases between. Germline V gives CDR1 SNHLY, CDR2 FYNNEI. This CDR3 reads CASSVRSGSPYEQYF. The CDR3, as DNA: TGTGCCAGCAGTGTAAGGTCAGGGAGCCCCTACGAGCAGTACTTC. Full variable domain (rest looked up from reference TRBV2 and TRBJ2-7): EPEVTQTPSHQVTQMGQEVILRCVPISNHLYFYWYRQILGQKVEFLVSFYNNEISEKSEIFDDQFSVERPDGSNFTLKIRSTKLEDSAMYFCASSVRSGSPYEQYFGPGTRLTVT.

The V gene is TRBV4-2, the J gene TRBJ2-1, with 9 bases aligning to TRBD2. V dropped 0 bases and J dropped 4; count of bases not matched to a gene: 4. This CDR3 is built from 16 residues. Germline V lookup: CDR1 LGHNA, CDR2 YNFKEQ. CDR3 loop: CASSQDLREGYNEQFF. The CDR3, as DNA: TGTGCCAGCAGCCAAGATTTGCGGGAGGGGTACAATGAGCAGTTCTTC.

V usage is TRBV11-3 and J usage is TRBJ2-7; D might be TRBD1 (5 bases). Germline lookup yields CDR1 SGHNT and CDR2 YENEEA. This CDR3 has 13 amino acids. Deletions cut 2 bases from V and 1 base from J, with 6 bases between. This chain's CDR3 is CASSLRGSYEQYF. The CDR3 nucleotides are TGTGCCAGCAGCTTAAGGGGTTCCTACGAGCAGTACTTC.

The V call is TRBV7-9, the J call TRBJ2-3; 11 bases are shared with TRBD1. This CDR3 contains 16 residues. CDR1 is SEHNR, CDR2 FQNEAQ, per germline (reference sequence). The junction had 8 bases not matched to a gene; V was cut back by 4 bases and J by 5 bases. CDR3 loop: CASSSGKGQGGDTQYF. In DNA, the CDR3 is TGTGCCAGCAGCTCAGGAAAGGGACAGGGGGGAGATACGCAGTATTTT.

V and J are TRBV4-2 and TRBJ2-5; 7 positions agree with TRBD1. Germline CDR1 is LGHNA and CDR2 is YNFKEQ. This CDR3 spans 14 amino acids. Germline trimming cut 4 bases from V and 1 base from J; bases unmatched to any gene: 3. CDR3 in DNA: TGTGCCAGCAGCCCAGCAGGGGGCCAAGAGACCCAGTACTTC. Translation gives CASSPAGGQETQYF.

CDR3 protein: CASSRQIWQETQYF. The CDR3, as DNA: TGTGCCAGCAGCCGACAGATTTGGCAAGAGACCCAGTACTTC. The chain employs TRBV5-8 and TRBJ2-5; D is possibly TRBD1 (5 bases). Germline CDR1 and CDR2: SGHTS and YDEGEE. The CDR3 sequence is 14 residues long. Trimming took off 4 bases at V and 2 bases at J, with 12 bases between the two ends.